The 31 T cell receptor beta chains below were found in one sample sequenced in a study of shared clonotypes between healthy human individuals. The repertoire was sequenced with immunoSEQ multiplex PCR; TCRdb's copy has only in-frame clones and lacks some. The sample records hundreds of thousands of clones, just over 90% being singletons. CD45RO negativity and positive selection for CCR7 defined naive CD8 cells, a population that excluded terminally differentiated effector memory CD45RA+ cells. Sequenced sample: naive CD8+ T cells sorted from blood. The receptors shown here come from a man aged 25 to 40 in good health.

V and J are TRBV4-2 and TRBJ1-1, with D maybe TRBD1 (6 bases). Germline CDR1 and CDR2: LGHNA and YNFKEQ. This CDR3 is built from 15 residues. V shed 4 bases and J shed 3 bases, with 15 bases lying between them. The CDR3 reads CASSPGDGADTEAFF. CDR3 bases: TGTGCCAGCAGCCCAGGGGATGGGGCGGACACTGAAGCTTTCTTT.

V gene TRBV6-5 combines with J gene TRBJ1-2, with D possibly being TRBD1 (6 bases). The CDR3 has 14 residues. Looked up from germline, CDR1 is MNHEY and CDR2 is SVGAGI. V was trimmed by 2 bases and J by 2 bases, leaving 9 bases between them. In nucleotides, the CDR3 is TGTGCCAGCAGTTACCTGGGGGGCAACTATGGCTACACCTTC. This translates into CASSYLGGNYGYTF.

In its sample, this clone was seen once. J is TRBJ1-5 and V is TRBV7-9; D is undetermined. Trimming stripped 5 bases from V and 4 bases from J, with 9 bases between. Germline loops: CDR1 SEHNR, CDR2 FQNEAQ (reference sequence). CDR3 length: 13 residues. CDR3 nucleotides: TGTGCCAGCAGCCCGGGAGAGAATCAGCCCCAGCATTTT. Amino acids: CASSPGENQPQHF.

CDR3 amino acids: CASSSPPAYEQYF. The CDR3 bases are TGTGCCAGCAGCTCCCCCCCAGCCTACGAGCAGTACTTC. The gene calls are TRBV7-9 and TRBJ2-7, with D unclear. CDR3 length equals 13 residues. The V end lost 4 bases, the J end lost 2 bases, and 9 bases lay between the germline ends. Germline values: CDR1 SEHNR, CDR2 FQNEAQ (reference sequence).

This rearrangement joins TRBV4-1 to TRBJ2-7, with D possibly TRBD2 on 6 matching bases. The CDR3 has 15 amino acids. Germline CDR1 MGHRA, CDR2 YSYEKL. Trimming took 6 bases from V and 2 from J, leaving 17 bases between them. The CDR3 DNA follows: TGCGCCAGCAGGGGCAGGGCGGGGCAAGCCTACGAGCAGTACTTC. Protein product: CASRGRAGQAYEQYF.

The rearrangement joins TRBV5-5 to TRBJ2-7; the D gene is possibly TRBD2 (6 bases). This CDR3 comprises 15 residues. Trimming took 0 bases from V and 1 from J, leaving 11 bases between them. Germline assignment: CDR1 SGHKS and CDR2 YYEKEE (reference sequence). The CDR3 sequence is CASSLVVAESYEQYF. The DNA of the CDR3 is TGTGCCAGCAGCTTGGTAGTAGCGGAGTCCTACGAGCAGTACTTC. Filled out from reference TRBV5-5 and TRBJ2-7, the complete variable domain reads DAGVTQSPTHLIKTRGQQVTLRCSPISGHKSVSWYQQVLGQGPQFIFQYYEKEERGRGNFPDRFSARQFPNYSSELNVNALLLGDSALYLCASSLVVAESYEQYFGPGTRLTVT.

This chain links TRBV4-1 with TRBJ1-3, with D unclear. The CDR3 has 18 amino acids. Germline V gene lookup returns CDR1 MGHRA and CDR2 YSYEKL. Deletions cut 0 bases from V and 0 bases from J, with 15 bases between. CDR3 DNA sequence: TGCGCCAGCAGCCAAGATGGTGAGACGATCCTCTCTGGAAACACCATATATTTT. Translating gives CASSQDGETILSGNTIYF.

This chain joins TRBV6-5 and TRBJ1-5; a possible D gene is TRBD1 (5 bases). From germline, CDR1 is MNHEY and CDR2 SVGAGI. The V end was cut by 7 bases, the J end by 3 bases, with 13 bases between. The CDR3 is 14 amino acids. DNA for the CDR3: TGTGCCAGCATAAGCCCCGGGACCAATCAGCCCCAGCATTTT. Translating gives CASISPGTNQPQHF.

J is TRBJ2-1 and V is TRBV27; the match to TRBD1 covers 7 bases. Germline V gives CDR1 MNHEY, CDR2 SMNVEV (reference sequence). The CDR3 covers 16 residues. V shed 6 bases, J shed 1 base, and the junction held 9 bases outside the gene matches. The CDR3 sequence: CASRPYRGPSYNEQFF. CDR3 DNA: TGTGCCAGCAGGCCATACAGGGGACCATCCTACAATGAGCAGTTCTTC.

The chain has TRBV5-1 and TRBJ2-5; 8 bases line up with TRBD1. The CDR3 consists of 17 residues. Looked up from germline, CDR1 is SGHRS and CDR2 is YFSETQ. The junction had 13 bases not matched to a gene; V was cut back by 3 bases and J by 3 bases. The CDR3 sequence is CASSSEQGGIAKETQYF. The CDR3 region has the DNA TGCGCCAGCAGCTCGGAACAGGGGGGCATAGCTAAAGAGACCCAGTACTTC. Together with reference TRBV5-1 and TRBJ2-5, the CDR3 gives the full variable domain: KAGVTQTPRYLIKTRGQQVTLSCSPISGHRSVSWYQQTPGQGLQFLFEYFSETQRNKGNFPGRFSGRQFSNSRSEMNVSTLELGDSALYLCASSSEQGGIAKETQYFGPGTRLLVL.

Note on this clone: Sequence at one end of the junction differs from germline and may be a read error. V and J are TRBV18 and TRBJ2-5; the D gene is possibly TRBD2 (5 bases). CDR1 and CDR2 (germline): KGHSH, LQKENI. CDR3 length: 15 residues. The CDR3 coding sequence is TGTGCCAGCTCCCCATTAAGGACTGACCAAGGGACCCAGTACTTC. Translation: CASSPLRTDQGTQYF.

This rearrangement joins TRBV11-2 to TRBJ2-5; no firm D call. CDR3 length equals 13 residues. The V end lost 3 bases, the J end lost 7 bases, and 12 bases lay between the germline ends. Germline values: CDR1 SGHAT, CDR2 FQNNGV. This CDR3 is CASSFKSLWTQYF. The CDR3 nucleotides read TGTGCCAGCAGCTTTAAGTCCCTTTGGACCCAGTACTTC.

This chain connects TRBV11-2 to TRBJ2-7; 8 positions match TRBD1. V gave up 0 bases and J gave up 2 bases; unmatched junction bases: 3. The germline V gene encodes CDR1 SGHAT and CDR2 FQNNGV. There are 15 residues in the CDR3. The CDR3 DNA reads as TGTGCCAGCAGCTTAGAGACGACAGGGGCCTACGAGCAGTACTTC. This sequence encodes CASSLETTGAYEQYF. The full variable domain, with the rest looked up from reference TRBV11-2 and TRBJ2-7, is EAGVAQSPRYKIIEKRQSVAFWCNPISGHATLYWYQQILGQGPKLLIQFQNNGVVDDSQLPKDRFSAERLKGVDSTLKIQPAKLEDSAVYLCASSLETTGAYEQYFGPGTRLTVT.

The V call is TRBV5-5, the J call TRBJ2-2; 7 nucleotides agree with TRBD2. In germline, CDR1 is SGHKS, CDR2 YYEKEE (reference sequence). This CDR3 has 14 amino acids. V gave up 10 bases and J gave up 4 bases; unmatched junction bases: 10. This CDR3 reads CAFGEGDGTGELFF. CDR3 coding DNA: TGTGCCTTCGGGGAGGGTGATGGCACCGGGGAGCTGTTTTTT.

This sequence joins TRBV5-4 and TRBJ2-7; 15 bases agree with TRBD2. V shed 3 bases and J 6 bases; nucleotides not matched to a gene: 4. Per germline, CDR1 SGHNT and CDR2 YYREEE (reference sequence). The CDR3 loop spans 15 amino acids. CDR3 protein: CASSSWGLAGGEQYF. CDR3 in DNA: TGTGCCAGCAGCTCCTGGGGACTAGCGGGAGGCGAGCAGTACTTC.

The chain employs TRBV7-9 and TRBJ1-3; unclear D gene. This CDR3 spans 15 amino acids. Trimming took 4 bases from V and 7 from J, leaving 17 bases between them. The germline gives CDR1 SEHNR, CDR2 FQNEAQ (reference sequence). Written as DNA, the CDR3 is TGTGCCAGCAGCTCGTCGGAGGCTGGGGATAACACCATATATTTT. Translated: CASSSSEAGDNTIYF.

The chain carries TRBV15 and TRBJ2-7; TRBD2 matches 7 bases. Per the germline V gene, CDR1 is LNHNV and CDR2 is YYDKDF (reference sequence). Trimming removed 1 base from V and 4 bases from J; junction bases left unmatched: 4. CDR3 length equals 14 residues. CDR3 nucleotides: TGTGCCACCAGCAGAGGACGGGAGGTGTACGAGCAGTACTTC. This codes for CATSRGREVYEQYF. The entire variable domain, with the rest obtained from reference TRBV15 and TRBJ2-7, is as follows: DAMVIQNPRYQVTQFGKPVTLSCSQTLNHNVMYWYQQKSSQAPKLLFHYYDKDFNNEADTPDNFQSRRPNTSFCFLDIRSPGLGDTAMYLCATSRGREVYEQYFGPGTRLTVT.

V and J are TRBV6-1 and TRBJ1-3; tentative D call: TRBD1 (6 bases). Germline values: CDR1 MNHNS, CDR2 SASEGT. The CDR3 is 15 amino acids. V was pared by 2 bases and J by 2 bases, with 10 bases between. CDR3 residues: CASSERGAAGNTIYF. The CDR3 coding sequence is TGTGCCAGCAGTGAACGGGGGGCGGCTGGAAACACCATATATTTT.

Concerning this clone itself: The same CDR3 arises from other DNA sequences in this sample as well. This chain uses TRBV19 with TRBJ2-5, with D unclear. Germline CDR1 and CDR2: LNHDA and SQIVND (reference sequence). The CDR3 contains 12 residues. V was pared by 1 base and J by 3 bases, with 3 bases between. CDR3 coding DNA: TGTGCCAGTAGTATAGGAGAAGAGACCCAGTACTTC. Translated, it gives CASSIGEETQYF. Filled out from reference TRBV19 and TRBJ2-5, the complete variable domain reads DGGITQSPKYLFRKEGQNVTLSCEQNLNHDAMYWYRQDPGQGLRLIYYSQIVNDFQKGDIAEGYSVSREKKESFPLTVTSAQKNPTAFYLCASSIGEETQYFGPGTRLLVL.

V usage is TRBV18 and J usage is TRBJ2-2; D might be TRBD2 (6 bases). The CDR3 contains 16 residues. CDR1 KGHSH and CDR2 LQKENI come from the germline V gene. The V end was cut by 3 bases, the J end by 4 bases, with 15 bases between. This CDR3 reads CASSPPRRGTTGELFF. DNA of the CDR3: TGTGCCAGCTCACCCCCGCGGCGGGGAACCACCGGGGAGCTGTTTTTT.

The CDR3 region has the DNA TGTGCCAGCAGTTTCGGGGTTGGTTTGAACACTGAAGCTTTCTTT. Amino acid sequence: CASSFGVGLNTEAFF. The chain joins TRBV28 to TRBJ1-1; D unclear. The CDR3 loop spans 15 amino acids. V was shortened by 3 bases and J by 0 bases, with 11 bases between the two germline ends. Germline V gives CDR1 MDHEN, CDR2 SYDVKM.

This chain links TRBV7-9 with TRBJ2-1, with 8 bases matching TRBD2. J gave up 9 bases and V 5 bases, and 15 bases lay outside the gene matches. Germline CDR1 SEHNR, CDR2 FQNEAQ (reference sequence). The CDR3 length is 16 residues. The chain's CDR3 is CASSIPASGRGVEQFF. CDR3 DNA sequence: TGTGCCAGCAGCATCCCGGCCAGCGGGAGAGGTGTTGAGCAGTTCTTC.

The chain employs TRBV27 and TRBJ1-5, with no clear D. The germline CDR1 and CDR2 sequences are MNHEY and SMNVEV (reference sequence). V was shortened by 10 bases and J by 2 bases, with 9 bases between the two germline ends. The CDR3 loop spans 12 amino acids. In nucleotides, the CDR3 is TGTGCCACCAGACGAGGCAATCAGCCCCAGCATTTT. This encodes CATRRGNQPQHF.

Only a few counts were recorded for this clone. The V and J genes are TRBV7-6 and TRBJ2-5, with D perhaps TRBD2 (5 bases). Germline V lookup: CDR1 SGHVS, CDR2 FNYEAQ. The germline V and J ends were trimmed by 3 bases and 5 bases, with 13 bases remaining between them. The CDR3 spans 14 residues. In DNA, the CDR3 is TGTGCCAGCAGCTTCCTAGCAGAGGAGGAGACCCAGTACTTC. Translated, it gives CASSFLAEEETQYF.

This clone showed up just a few times. The gene calls are TRBV7-9 and TRBJ2-5; perhaps TRBD2 as D (6 bases). Germline V gene sequence: CDR1 SEHNR, CDR2 FQNEAQ (reference sequence). Trimming shortened V by 11 bases and J by 5 bases, and 18 bases separated the two germline ends. The CDR3 has 13 amino acids. CDR3 DNA: TGTGCCGGCTTAGCACCGGGAGATGAGACCCAGTACTTC. Translating it yields CAGLAPGDETQYF.

The chain uses TRBV7-6 and TRBJ2-1; D could derive from TRBD1 or TRBD2 (6 bases each). Per germline, CDR1 SGHVS and CDR2 FNYEAQ. Trimming took 5 bases from V and 0 from J, leaving 26 bases between them. The CDR3 has 20 amino acids. CDR3 in DNA: TGTGCCAGCAGCCATCAACGGGGGACATCCACCTTCAGCTCCTACAATGAGCAGTTCTTC. Translation gives CASSHQRGTSTFSSYNEQFF.

The chain couples TRBV29-1 to TRBJ2-3; 8 bases are a match to TRBD2. From germline, CDR1 is SQVTM and CDR2 ANQGSEA. V gave up 1 base and J gave up 0 bases; unmatched junction bases: 6. The CDR3 consists of 16 residues. DNA for the CDR3: TGCAGCGTTGAAGGATGGGTAGCGGGAAGCACAGATACGCAGTATTTT. This codes for CSVEGWVAGSTDTQYF.

As to this clone: The junction and the germline gene differ at one end; a read error may be behind it. The chain uses TRBV27 and TRBJ2-1; D perhaps matches TRBD1 (7 bases). Germline CDR1 is MNHEY and CDR2 is SMNVEV (reference sequence). The CDR3 has 16 residues. The CDR3 is CASSLMSDTGDRASLF. DNA of the CDR3: TGTGCCAGCAGTTTGATGTCTGATACGGGAGACAGGGCATCGCTCTTC.

V gene TRBV12-5 combines with J gene TRBJ2-2; 9 positions match TRBD1. Germline CDR1 is LGHNT and CDR2 is FRNRAP. This CDR3 has 15 amino acids. The V segment lost 7 bases and the J segment 7 bases; nucleotides outside the gene matches: 10. The CDR3 loop reads CASAHFGQGFGELFF. The CDR3 coding sequence is TGTGCTAGTGCCCACTTCGGACAGGGGTTCGGGGAGCTGTTTTTT.

V and J are TRBV14 and TRBJ2-7, with 13 bases fitting TRBD2. CDR1 and CDR2 from the germline V gene are SGHDN and FVKESK. Trimming removed 4 bases from V and 3 bases from J; junction bases left unmatched: 3. The CDR3 loop spans 15 amino acids. CDR3 region: CASSPWTSGGYEQYF. The CDR3 DNA is TGTGCCAGCAGCCCCTGGACTAGCGGGGGCTACGAGCAGTACTTC.

The chain combines TRBV5-6 with TRBJ2-7; TRBD2 agrees at 10 bases. Germline CDR1 SGHDT, CDR2 YYEEEE. Trimming removed 0 bases from V and 2 bases from J; junction bases left unmatched: 2. The CDR3 has 15 amino acids. The CDR3 DNA is TGTGCCAGCAGCTTGGAACTAGCGGGACCCTACGAGCAGTACTTC. Amino acid sequence: CASSLELAGPYEQYF.